This passage covers 8 T cell receptor beta chains from one sample sequenced in a study of T cell repertoires in cytomegalovirus infection. TCRdb itself ran the reads through MiXCR, one entry per CDR3 protein. The data hold approximately 500,000 distinct CDR3 sequences, with 16% observed a single time. Sample: CD8+ T cells from PBMCs. Receptor source: a human donor in good health (CMV status not recorded). Some clones in this sample may be carry-over from other donors' samples.

This clonotype has only a few counts. The CDR3 bases are TGTGCCAGCAGTTTCATGGGGCCCAACACCGGGGAGCTGTTTTTT. Protein sequence: CASSFMGPNTGELFF. The chain has TRBV27 and TRBJ2-2; weak D call: TRBD1 (5 bases). V gave up 3 bases and J gave up 2 bases, with 10 bases separating them. The V gene's germline CDR1 is MNHEY and CDR2 SMNVEV (reference sequence). The CDR3 is 15 amino acids.

This sequence joins TRBV5-1 and TRBJ1-1, with 10 bases aligning to TRBD1. CDR3 size: 16 residues. Germline V gene sequence: CDR1 SGHRS, CDR2 YFSETQ. The ends lost 3 bases at V and 2 bases at J; junction bases unmatched: 7. CDR3: CASSSAGTGANTEAFF. The CDR3 DNA is TGCGCCAGCAGCTCCGCCGGGACAGGGGCTAACACTGAAGCTTTCTTT.

This clonotype was observed many times. The V call is TRBV7-9, the J call TRBJ2-7, with D hard to call. The V end lost 4 bases, the J end lost 7 bases, and 8 bases lay between the germline ends. Germline V gives CDR1 SEHNR, CDR2 FQNEAQ (reference sequence). This CDR3 is 11 amino acids long. This chain's CDR3 is CASSYSVEQYF. The CDR3 DNA reads TGTGCCAGCAGCTATTCGGTAGAGCAGTACTTC.

V is TRBV24-1 and J is TRBJ2-3; perhaps D is TRBD1 or TRBD2 (6 bases each). The CDR3 runs 16 residues. V lost 3 bases to trimming and J lost 1 base, with 13 bases between them. Germline V CDR1 and CDR2: KGHDR, SFDVKD. The chain's CDR3 is CATSDLRGGGTDTQYF. Here the CDR3 DNA reads TGTGCCACCAGTGATCTCAGGGGCGGGGGCACAGATACGCAGTATTTT.

This clonotype has ten or more counts. The rearrangement links TRBV12-5 to TRBJ2-1, with unresolved D. The CDR3 loop spans 15 amino acids. V shed 0 bases and J shed 2 bases, with 8 bases lying between them. Germline V gives CDR1 LGHNT, CDR2 FRNRAP. CDR3 region: CASGLVNYPYNEQFF. CDR3 sequence (DNA): TGTGCTAGTGGTTTGGTGAATTACCCCTACAATGAGCAGTTCTTC.

This clonotype was counted ten times or more. The J gene is TRBJ1-5, the V gene TRBV19; 7 bases match TRBD1. The CDR3 loop spans 15 amino acids. Germline V lookup: CDR1 LNHDA, CDR2 SQIVND (reference sequence). Unmatched junction bases numbered 9, after V lost 4 bases and J lost 6 bases. DNA of the CDR3: TGTGCCAGTAGTACTGAGACAGGGCGAAGTCAGCCCCAGCATTTT. As protein: CASSTETGRSQPQHF. Together with reference TRBV19 and TRBJ1-5, the CDR3 gives the full variable domain: DGGITQSPKYLFRKEGQNVTLSCEQNLNHDAMYWYRQDPGQGLRLIYYSQIVNDFQKGDIAEGYSVSREKKESFPLTVTSAQKNPTAFYLCASSTETGRSQPQHFGDGTRLSIL.

The rearrangement joins TRBV2 to TRBJ1-1; TRBD1 matches at 8 bases. The CDR3 is made up of 16 amino acids. Germline CDR1 and CDR2: SNHLY and FYNNEI. Germline trimming cut 7 bases from V and 6 bases from J; bases unmatched to any gene: 16. CDR3 sequence (DNA): TGTGCCAGCACCTTCACAGGGGGAGGGGGAAGCCCTGAAGCTTTCTTT. This sequence encodes CASTFTGGGGSPEAFF.

This clonotype was picked up many times. The CDR3 protein is CASSQAGGFGYTF. In DNA form, the CDR3 reads TGCGCCAGCAGCCAAGCAGGGGGCTTTGGCTACACCTTC. The chain recombines TRBV4-1 with TRBJ1-2; 8 nucleotides align to TRBD1. Germline V lookup: CDR1 MGHRA, CDR2 YSYEKL. With V trimmed by 1 base and J by 7 bases, 2 bases remained unmatched. The CDR3 length is 13 residues.